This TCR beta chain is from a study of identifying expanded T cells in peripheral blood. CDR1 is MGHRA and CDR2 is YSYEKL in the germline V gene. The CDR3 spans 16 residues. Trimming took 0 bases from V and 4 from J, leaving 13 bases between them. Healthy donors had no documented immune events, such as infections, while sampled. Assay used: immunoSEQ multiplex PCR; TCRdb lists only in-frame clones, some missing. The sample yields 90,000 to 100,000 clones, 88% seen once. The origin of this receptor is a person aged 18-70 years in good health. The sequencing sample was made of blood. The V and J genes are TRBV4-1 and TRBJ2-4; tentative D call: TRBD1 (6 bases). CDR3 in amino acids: CASSQDFAGVKNIQYF. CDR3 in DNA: TGCGCCAGCAGCCAAGATTTTGCAGGGGTTAAAAACATTCAGTACTTC.